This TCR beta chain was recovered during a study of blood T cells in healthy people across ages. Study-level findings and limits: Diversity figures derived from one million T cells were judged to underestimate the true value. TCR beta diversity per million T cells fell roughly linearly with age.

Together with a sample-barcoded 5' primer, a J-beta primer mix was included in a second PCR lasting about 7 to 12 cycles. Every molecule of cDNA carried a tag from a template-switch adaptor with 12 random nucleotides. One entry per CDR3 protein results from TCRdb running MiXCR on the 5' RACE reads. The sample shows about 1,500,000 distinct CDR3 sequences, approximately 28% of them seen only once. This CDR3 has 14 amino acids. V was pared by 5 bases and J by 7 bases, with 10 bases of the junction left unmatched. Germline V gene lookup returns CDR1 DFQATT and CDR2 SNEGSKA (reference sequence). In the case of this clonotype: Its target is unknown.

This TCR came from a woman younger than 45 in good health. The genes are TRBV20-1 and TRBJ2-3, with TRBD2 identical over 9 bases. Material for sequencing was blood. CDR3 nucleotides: TGCAGTGCTGTTACGAGCGGGAGGAGATATACGCAGTATTTT. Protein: CSAVTSGRRYTQYF.